The 31 T cell receptor beta chains presented below share a single source sample, sequenced in a study of Ad26.COV2.S vaccination and SARS-CoV-2 variants. Measured with immunoSEQ multiplex PCR; TCRdb has only the in-frame clones, and not every one. The sample holds more than 400,000 clones, 90% seen once. Treatment in this sample: roughly 19 received Ad26.COV2.S at low or high dose, single or two shots; about 5 received placebo; per-sample allocation not given. Material that was analyzed had been drawn on day 63 after the first vaccine or placebo injection. The sequencing here drew on peripheral blood, taken in a trial of Ad26.COV2.S vaccine versus placebo. These receptors all stem from a person between 18 and 65 years old who received the Ad26.COV2.S COVID-19 vaccine or a placebo.

This clone was picked up one time. V and J are TRBV5-6 and TRBJ2-3, with 7 nucleotides matching TRBD2. Germline-derived CDR1 and CDR2 are SGHDT and YYEEEE. V lost 1 base and J lost 0; bases outside the gene matches: 8. The CDR3 totals 17 residues. CDR3 in DNA: TGTGCCAGCAGCTTGTGGCCGCCTAGCGGAAGCACAGATACGCAGTATTTT. This gives the protein CASSLWPPSGSTDTQYF.

The rearrangement links TRBV9 to TRBJ2-3, with 13 bases aligning to TRBD2. The CDR3 has 16 amino acids. The germline gives CDR1 SGDLS, CDR2 YYNGEE. Trimming removed 2 bases from V and 3 bases from J; junction bases left unmatched: 3. In nucleotides, the CDR3 is TGTGCCAGCAGCGTGACTAGCGGGAGGCGTACAGATACGCAGTATTTT. Protein sequence: CASSVTSGRRTDTQYF.

The chain employs TRBV19 and TRBJ1-5, with D tentatively TRBD1 (5 bases). V was clipped by 7 bases and J by 0 bases, with 13 bases between them. CDR1 LNHDA and CDR2 SQIVND come from the germline V gene (reference sequence). The CDR3 has 15 residues. CDR3 sequence reads: CASTPGGYSNQPQHF. In nucleotides, the CDR3 is TGTGCCAGTACCCCCGGGGGGTATAGCAATCAGCCCCAGCATTTT.

This clone was detected a few times. The V gene is TRBV4-2, the J gene TRBJ2-7; TRBD2 agrees at 11 bases. The CDR3 length is 14 residues. The germline V gene has CDR1 LGHNA and CDR2 YNFKEQ. The junction had 3 bases not matched to a gene; V was cut back by 5 bases and J by 3 bases. CDR3 sequence: CASSEGLADYEQYF. The CDR3 coding sequence is TGTGCCAGCAGCGAGGGACTAGCGGACTACGAGCAGTACTTC.

The J gene is TRBJ2-5, the V gene TRBV5-1, with 9 bases lining up with TRBD1. This CDR3 is built from 16 residues. Per germline, CDR1 SGHRS and CDR2 YFSETQ. The trim removed 4 bases at V and 2 bases at J, leaving 9 bases unmatched. This CDR3 is CASSATGGPEQETQYF. The CDR3 coding sequence is TGCGCCAGCAGCGCTACAGGGGGCCCGGAACAAGAGACCCAGTACTTC.

About this clone itself: The sample contains more than one DNA sequence encoding this CDR3. The V and J genes are TRBV6-2 or TRBV6-3 and TRBJ2-7; D gene ambiguous. This CDR3 contains 11 residues. Germline V gene sequence: CDR1 MNHEY, CDR2 SVGEGT. Trimming shortened V by 6 bases and J by 3 bases, and 6 bases separated the two germline ends. In DNA form, the CDR3 reads TGTGCCAGCAGCAGACTCTACGAGCAGTACTTC. Residues: CASSRLYEQYF.

The chain joins TRBV14 to TRBJ2-5; TRBD1 aligns across 8 bases. The CDR3 consists of 15 residues. Germline loops: CDR1 SGHDN, CDR2 FVKESK. Unmatched junction bases numbered 9, after V lost 5 bases and J lost 4 bases. For the CDR3, the DNA is TGTGCCAGCAGCTTTCGGACAGGGCGAGGAGAGACCCAGTACTTC. Its protein is CASSFRTGRGETQYF.

The CDR3 nucleotides are TGTGCCAGCAGCTTGGAACTAGCGGCCAGCTCCTACAATGAGCAGTTCTTC. Protein product: CASSLELAASSYNEQFF. The chain is built from TRBV7-6 and TRBJ2-1, with 8 bases lining up with TRBD2. The germline V gene encodes CDR1 SGHVS and CDR2 FNYEAQ. The CDR3 length is 17 residues. Unmatched junction bases numbered 7, after V lost 3 bases and J lost 0 bases.

This sequence joins TRBV27 and TRBJ1-2; tentatively, D is TRBD1 (5 bases). The CDR3 is 15 residues long. Looked up from germline, CDR1 is MNHEY and CDR2 is SMNVEV (reference sequence). V lost 5 bases, J lost 2 bases, and 15 bases lay in between. CDR3 sequence (DNA): TGTGCCAGCAGTACGTCCGGGACTCTAAACTATGGCTACACCTTC. Translation: CASSTSGTLNYGYTF.

V usage is TRBV7-2 and J usage is TRBJ2-7; no reliable D call. This CDR3 spans 12 amino acids. Germline V gene sequence: CDR1 SGHTA, CDR2 FQGNSA. V was pared by 1 base and J by 6 bases, with 7 bases between. The CDR3: CASSLGPSEQYF. CDR3 nucleotides: TGTGCCAGCAGCTTAGGTCCGAGCGAGCAGTACTTC.

This clone was found once. The chain joins TRBV28 to TRBJ2-7; D is uncertain. The germline V and J ends were trimmed by 3 bases and 3 bases, with 12 bases remaining between them. CDR1 MDHEN and CDR2 SYDVKM come from the germline V gene. The CDR3 has 14 residues. The CDR3 DNA reads TGTGCCAGCAGTTTTGACGGAGCAAACTACGAGCAGTACTTC. Its translation: CASSFDGANYEQYF.

V usage is TRBV28 and J usage is TRBJ2-7; 7 positions match TRBD1. Trimming removed 4 bases from V and 6 bases from J; junction bases left unmatched: 9. The CDR3 covers 14 residues. Germline V gene lookup returns CDR1 MDHEN and CDR2 SYDVKM. This CDR3 is CASSSTGRWSEQYF. CDR3 nucleotide sequence: TGTGCCAGCAGTTCGACAGGGAGATGGTCCGAGCAGTACTTC.

The chain employs TRBV2 and TRBJ2-4; D may be TRBD1 (6 bases). V lost 1 base and J 1 base, leaving 11 bases between the germline ends. Germline CDR1 and CDR2: SNHLY and FYNNEI. CDR3 size: 16 residues. CDR3 sequence reads: CASSEEGGLAKNIQYF. The DNA of the CDR3 is TGTGCCAGCAGTGAAGAAGGGGGTTTGGCCAAAAACATTCAGTACTTC.

The chain couples TRBV11-2 to TRBJ2-2; D is ambiguous. Looked up from germline, CDR1 is SGHAT and CDR2 is FQNNGV. The CDR3 spans 15 residues. Trimming pared 3 bases from V and 0 bases from J, leaving 8 bases between. DNA of the CDR3: TGTGCCAGCAGCTTTACAGAGACGAACACCGGGGAGCTGTTTTTT. This translates into CASSFTETNTGELFF.

The V call is TRBV2, the J call TRBJ1-5; no clear D gene. From germline, CDR1 is SNHLY and CDR2 FYNNEI. V was cut by 3 bases and J by 7 bases, with 10 bases left in between. This CDR3 has 13 residues. Here the CDR3 DNA reads TGTGCCAGCAGTGAGAGGGAACGACAGCCCCAGCATTTT. This translates into CASSERERQPQHF.

This clone was counted a few times. The CDR3 loop reads CASSEAERYEQYF. CDR3 in DNA: TGTGCCAGCAGTGAAGCGGAGCGTTACGAGCAGTACTTC. The chain joins TRBV6-1 to TRBJ2-7, with no clear D. The CDR3 sequence is 13 residues long. Per the germline V gene, CDR1 is MNHNS and CDR2 is SASEGT. The V end lost 0 bases, the J end lost 4 bases, and 7 bases lay between the germline ends.

The gene calls are TRBV6-5 and TRBJ2-7, with D perhaps TRBD1 (6 bases). V was shortened by 4 bases and J by 3 bases, with 10 bases between the two germline ends. This CDR3 has 13 residues. Germline V gene sequence: CDR1 MNHEY, CDR2 SVGAGI. In DNA form, the CDR3 reads TGTGCCAGCAGTTTTGGGACAAGCTACGAGCAGTACTTC. Encoded protein: CASSFGTSYEQYF.

The V and J genes are TRBV7-9 and TRBJ2-3; D may be TRBD1 or TRBD2 (5 bases each). The germline CDR1 and CDR2 sequences are SEHNR and FQNEAQ (reference sequence). V shed 5 bases and J shed 3 bases, with 21 bases lying between them. This CDR3 is 17 amino acids long. CDR3 loop: CASSPTLDGGLTDTQYF. Written as DNA, the CDR3 is TGTGCCAGCAGCCCCACCCTAGATGGGGGTTTGACAGATACGCAGTATTTT.

This chain links TRBV7-8 with TRBJ1-4, with 7 bases lining up with TRBD1. This CDR3 spans 13 amino acids. V lost 5 bases and J lost 7; bases outside the gene matches: 4. In germline, CDR1 is SGHVS, CDR2 FQNEAQ. The CDR3 loop is CASSLGQPEKLFF. Written as DNA, the CDR3 is TGTGCCAGCAGCCTGGGACAGCCTGAAAAACTGTTTTTT. Based on the CDR3 plus reference TRBV7-8 and TRBJ1-4, the full variable domain is GAGVSQSPRYKVAKRGQDVALRCDPISGHVSLFWYQQALGQGPEFLTYFQNEAQLDKSGLPSDRFFAERPEGSVSTLKIQRTQQEDSAVYLCASSLGQPEKLFFGSGTQLSVL.

The rearrangement links TRBV28 to TRBJ2-5; D is tentatively TRBD1 or TRBD2 (5 bases each). Germline V lookup: CDR1 MDHEN, CDR2 SYDVKM. Trimming removed 5 bases at V and 5 bases at J, with 12 bases between. This CDR3 is 13 amino acids long. CDR3 coding DNA: TGTGCCAGCAGTACCGGGACCAGGGAGACCCAGTACTTC. Translation: CASSTGTRETQYF.

The chain uses TRBV29-1 and TRBJ2-7; 7 bases line up with TRBD2. The V segment lost 4 bases and the J segment 6 bases; nucleotides outside the gene matches: 6. Germline values: CDR1 SQVTM, CDR2 ANQGSEA. The CDR3 runs 12 residues. CDR3 loop: CSVGTRQREQYF. CDR3 bases: TGCAGCGTTGGGACTAGACAGCGCGAGCAGTACTTC.

This rearrangement joins TRBV27 to TRBJ2-2; TRBD1 aligns across 7 bases. After removal of 5 bases from V and 6 bases from J, the junction contained 6 bases not matched to a gene. Germline-derived CDR1 and CDR2 are MNHEY and SMNVEV (reference sequence). The CDR3 runs 14 residues. CDR3 coding DNA: TGTGCCAGCAGTCGACAGGGTGAGGCCGGGGAGCTGTTTTTT. Translating it yields CASSRQGEAGELFF.

The chain uses TRBV28 and TRBJ1-5, with TRBD1 matching 8 bases. The CDR3 loop spans 15 amino acids. The ends lost 3 bases at V and 6 bases at J; junction bases unmatched: 7. The V gene's germline CDR1 is MDHEN and CDR2 SYDVKM. CDR3: CASSLTGTGIQPQHF. DNA for the CDR3: TGTGCCAGCAGTTTGACCGGGACAGGTATTCAGCCCCAGCATTTT.

The chain links TRBV28 to TRBJ2-7; TRBD2 aligns across 8 bases. Germline lookup yields CDR1 MDHEN and CDR2 SYDVKM. The CDR3 has 14 amino acids. J lost 3 bases, V lost 6 bases, and 7 bases had no gene match. The CDR3 coding sequence is TGTGCCAGCAGGGGTAGCGGGACCGGCTACGAGCAGTACTTC. Amino acids: CASRGSGTGYEQYF.

In its sample, this clone was seen once. The CDR3 reads CASSKRRAGVEQFF. The CDR3 DNA follows: TGTGCCAGCAGCAAACGGAGGGCGGGGGTAGAGCAGTTCTTC. The chain has TRBV21-1 and TRBJ2-1; the table calls TRBD2, which could not be checked here. TRBV21-1 is termed a pseudogene. This CDR3 comprises 14 residues.

This clone showed up just a few times. The V call is TRBV6-2 or TRBV6-3, the J call TRBJ2-2; 8 bases are shared with TRBD2. V shed 4 bases and J 7 bases; nucleotides not matched to a gene: 8. The length of the CDR3 is 15 residues. The V gene's germline CDR1 is MNHEY and CDR2 SVGEGT. This CDR3 is CASSSIGLASGELFF. Written as DNA, the CDR3 is TGTGCCAGCAGTTCGATAGGACTAGCTAGCGGGGAGCTGTTTTTT.

The chain employs TRBV19 and TRBJ1-6; D gene ambiguous. CDR1 is LNHDA, CDR2 SQIVND, per germline (reference sequence). V lost 3 bases and J 7 bases, leaving 13 bases between the germline ends. The CDR3 is made up of 15 amino acids. CDR3 in amino acids: CASSMGDNQNSPLHF. In nucleotides, the CDR3 is TGTGCCAGTAGTATGGGAGACAACCAGAATTCACCCCTCCACTTT.

The V call is TRBV15, the J call TRBJ2-5, with 7 bases lining up with TRBD1. This CDR3 spans 15 amino acids. Looked up from germline, CDR1 is LNHNV and CDR2 is YYDKDF (reference sequence). V dropped 2 bases and J dropped 3; count of bases not matched to a gene: 6. CDR3 nucleotides: TGTGCCACCAGCAGACTAACGGGACAGAAAGAGACCCAGTACTTC. It codes for CATSRLTGQKETQYF.

The chain employs TRBV11-2 and TRBJ2-2; TRBD2 is a possible D gene (5 bases). V shed 7 bases and J shed 3 bases, with 15 bases lying between them. The CDR3 runs to 15 residues. The germline CDR1 and CDR2 sequences are SGHAT and FQNNGV. The DNA of the CDR3 is TGTGCCAGCACCTTTCGGGGAGTGGACACCGGGGAGCTGTTTTTT. It encodes CASTFRGVDTGELFF.

The chain is built from TRBV21-1 and TRBJ1-3. TRBV21-1 has pseudogene status. The CDR3 sequence is 14 residues long. The CDR3 protein is CASSKALPGNTIYF. DNA of the CDR3: TGTGCCAGCAGCAAAGCGCTCCCCGGAAACACCATATATTTT.

The gene calls are TRBV9 and TRBJ2-3, with 13 bases that match TRBD2. The length of the CDR3 is 17 residues. The trim removed 1 base at V and 6 bases at J, leaving 8 bases unmatched. CDR1 is SGDLS and CDR2 is YYNGEE in the germline V gene. The DNA for the CDR3 is TGTGCCAGCAGCGTAACCACTAGCGGGAGGGCCGGGGATACGCAGTATTTT. Translating gives CASSVTTSGRAGDTQYF.